The clone carrying this T cell receptor (beta chain) appeared a single time. Its antigen is still unknown. This sample is part of a study of T cell repertoires in ileal Crohn's disease. Looking at the study overall: All patients had surgery for stricturing (61%) or penetrating (39%) disease.

The data were produced by immunoSEQ multiplex PCR, yet TCRdb's version contains in-frame clones alone and is incomplete. Of 1,400 to 1,500 clones in the sample, around 83% were seen once. The study's findings and limits: Active smokers at surgery had more clonal expansions than non-smokers. High-frequency clones were more common in sorted CD8 than CD4 cells.

Per the germline V gene, CDR1 is SGHVS and CDR2 is FQNEAQ. The CDR3 loop spans 16 amino acids. Losses at the gene ends were 5 bases for V and 4 bases for J; bases not matched to a gene: 10. The chain carries TRBV7-8 and TRBJ2-3; 9 bases are shared with TRBD1. Material: ileal tissue. This TCR came from an adult with Crohn's disease. CDR3 nucleotides: TGTGCCAGCAGCCAAACAGGGGGCGCGAGGGCAGATACGCAGTATTTT. As protein: CASSQTGGARADTQYF.